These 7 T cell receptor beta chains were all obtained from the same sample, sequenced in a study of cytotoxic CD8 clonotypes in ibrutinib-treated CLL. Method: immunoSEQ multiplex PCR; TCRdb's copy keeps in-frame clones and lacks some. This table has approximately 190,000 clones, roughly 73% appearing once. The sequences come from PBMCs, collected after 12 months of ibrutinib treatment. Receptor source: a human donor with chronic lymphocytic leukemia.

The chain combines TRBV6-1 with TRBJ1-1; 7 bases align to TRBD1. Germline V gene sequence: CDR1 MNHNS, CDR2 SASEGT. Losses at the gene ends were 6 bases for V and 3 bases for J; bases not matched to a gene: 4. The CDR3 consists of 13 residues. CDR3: CASRAGGDTEAFF. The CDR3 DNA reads TGTGCCAGCAGGGCAGGGGGTGACACTGAAGCTTTCTTT.

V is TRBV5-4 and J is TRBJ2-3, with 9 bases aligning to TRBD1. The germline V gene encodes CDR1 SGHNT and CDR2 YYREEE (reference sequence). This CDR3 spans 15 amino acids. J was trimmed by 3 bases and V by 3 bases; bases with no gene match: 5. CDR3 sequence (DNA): TGTGCCAGCAGCTCGGGACAGGGTGGTACAGATACGCAGTATTTT. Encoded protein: CASSSGQGGTDTQYF. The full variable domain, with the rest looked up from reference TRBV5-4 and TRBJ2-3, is ETGVTQSPTHLIKTRGQQVTLRCSSQSGHNTVSWYQQALGQGPQFIFQYYREEENGRGNFPPRFSGLQFPNYSSELNVNALELDDSALYLCASSSGQGGTDTQYFGPGTRLTVL.

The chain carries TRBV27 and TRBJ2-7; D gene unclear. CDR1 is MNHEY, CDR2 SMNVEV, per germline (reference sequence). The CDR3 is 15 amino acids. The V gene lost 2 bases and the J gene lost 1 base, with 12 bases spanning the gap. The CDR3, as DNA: TGTGCCAGCAGTTTAAGGGCCGTTCCTTCCTACGAGCAGTACTTC. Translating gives CASSLRAVPSYEQYF.

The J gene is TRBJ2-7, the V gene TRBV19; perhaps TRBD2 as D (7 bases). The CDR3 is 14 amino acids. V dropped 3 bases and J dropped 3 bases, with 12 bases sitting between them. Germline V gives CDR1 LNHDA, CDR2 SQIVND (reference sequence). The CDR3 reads CASSIGGGGYEQYF. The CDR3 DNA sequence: TGTGCCAGTAGTATTGGGGGGGGCGGCTACGAGCAGTACTTC.

CDR3 sequence: CASSLGYGANVLTF. The CDR3 DNA follows: TGTGCCAGCAGCTTAGGTTACGGGGCCAACGTCCTGACTTTC. The chain joins TRBV7-3 to TRBJ2-6; D is undetermined. The germline gives CDR1 SGHTA, CDR2 FQGTGA. Trimming left V 2 bases short and J 4 bases short, with 6 bases between. This CDR3 comprises 14 residues.

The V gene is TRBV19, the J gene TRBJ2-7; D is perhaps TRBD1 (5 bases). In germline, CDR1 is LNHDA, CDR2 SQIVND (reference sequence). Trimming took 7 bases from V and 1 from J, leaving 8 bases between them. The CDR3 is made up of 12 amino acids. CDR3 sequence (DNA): TGTGCCAGTATAGGGGAATCCTACGAGCAGTACTTC. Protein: CASIGESYEQYF.

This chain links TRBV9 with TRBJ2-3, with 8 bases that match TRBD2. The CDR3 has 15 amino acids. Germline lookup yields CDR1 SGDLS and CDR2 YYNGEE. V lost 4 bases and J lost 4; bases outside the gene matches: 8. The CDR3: CASSPRGGLADTQYF. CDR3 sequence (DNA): TGTGCCAGCAGCCCACGGGGGGGCCTTGCAGATACGCAGTATTTT. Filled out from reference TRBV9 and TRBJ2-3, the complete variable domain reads DSGVTQTPKHLITATGQRVTLRCSPRSGDLSVYWYQQSLDQGLQFLIQYYNGEERAKGNILERFSAQQFPDLHSELNLSSLELGDSALYFCASSPRGGLADTQYFGPGTRLTVL.